These T cell receptor beta chains were read from a single sample in a study of blood T cell repertoires in COVID-19. Libraries were prepared by immunoSEQ multiplex PCR; TCRdb keeps only in-frame clonotypes and omits some of them. The sample has roughly 240,000 clones; 83% are singletons. The sample taken for sequencing was peripheral blood. These receptors all come from a man in his sixties who had recovered from COVID-19. CDR3s include the opening cysteine and the closing phenylalanine or tryptophan. Each record gives: V gene, J gene, D gene, clone size, CDR3 protein, CDR3 DNA. A D gene is named only where the DNA matches it firmly. The size field is filled for only some rows; it gives once, few, many or a size class.

TRBV5-4,TRBJ1-1,.,few,CASSQTENTEAFF,TGTGCCAGCAGCCAGACAGAGAACACTGAAGCTTTCTTT
TRBV6-1,TRBJ2-6,TRBD2,.,CASSEGGSGANVLTF,TGTGCCAGCAGTGAGGGAGGGAGTGGGGCCAACGTCCTGACTTTC
TRBV12-3/TRBV12-4,TRBJ1-1,.,.,CASRNPPAEAFF,TGTGCCAGCAGGAACCCCCCGGCTGAAGCTTTCTTT
TRBV18,TRBJ2-3,TRBD1,.,CASSPQRQGQDTQYF,TGTGCCAGCTCACCACAGAGACAGGGTCAAGATACGCAGTATTTT
TRBV9,TRBJ2-7,.,once,CASSARRVGRSAYEQYF,TGTGCCAGCAGCGCCCGTCGAGTGGGGCGTAGTGCCTACGAGCAGTACTTC
TRBV11-2,TRBJ1-1,TRBD1,.,CASSLQGEINTEAFF,TGTGCCAGCAGCCTACAGGGGGAAATTAACACTGAAGCTTTCTTT
TRBV6-5,TRBJ1-6,.,.,CASSYETGWNSPLHF,TGTGCCAGCAGTTACGAGACAGGCTGGAATTCACCCCTCCACTTT
TRBV11-2,TRBJ1-2,TRBD1,.,CASTRDRGGYGYTF,TGTGCCAGCACCAGGGACAGGGGTGGCTATGGCTACACCTTC
TRBV28,TRBJ1-5,.,.,CASQVRPLRAGNQPQHF,TGTGCCAGTCAAGTTAGGCCCCTCCGGGCAGGGAATCAGCCCCAGCATTTT
TRBV11-2,TRBJ2-2,.,.,CASHREGVTGELFF,TGTGCCAGCCACCGGGAAGGAGTCACCGGGGAGCTGTTTTTT
TRBV11-2,TRBJ2-5,.,.,CASSLGTHQETQYF,TGTGCCAGCAGCTTAGGGACTCATCAAGAGACCCAGTACTTC
TRBV3-1/TRBV3-2,TRBJ2-1,.,.,CASSQAVGAEQFF,TGTGCCAGCAGCCAAGCGGTGGGCGCGGAGCAGTTCTTC
TRBV2,TRBJ1-4,.,.,CASSAKGLGGEKLFF,TGTGCCAGCAGTGCGAAGGGGTTGGGTGGGGAAAAACTGTTTTTT
TRBV6-5,TRBJ2-1,TRBD1,.,CASSSWTGGNTEQFF,TGTGCCAGCAGTTCCTGGACAGGGGGCAACACTGAGCAGTTCTTC
TRBV20-1,TRBJ2-6,TRBD2,.,CSASPSGGSISGANVLTF,TGCAGTGCTAGTCCTAGCGGGGGGTCCATCTCTGGGGCCAACGTCCTGACTTTC
TRBV9,TRBJ2-5,TRBD2,.,CASSQSGVVQETQYF,TGTGCCAGCAGCCAGAGCGGGGTAGTCCAAGAGACCCAGTACTTC
TRBV27,TRBJ1-5,TRBD1,.,CASSQDRGLQPQHF,TGTGCCAGCAGTCAGGACAGGGGTCTCCAGCCCCAGCATTTT
TRBV28,TRBJ1-2,.,.,CATGDYGYTF,TGTGCCACCGGGGACTATGGCTACACCTTC
TRBV2,TRBJ1-5,.,.,CASSMQGKDQPQHF,TGTGCCAGCAGCATGCAGGGGAAGGATCAGCCCCAGCATTTT
TRBV6-4,TRBJ1-1,.,.,CAPREGNTEAFF,TGTGCACCCAGGGAGGGGAACACTGAAGCTTTCTTT
TRBV7-9,TRBJ2-6,TRBD1,.,CASSLGLGGQVRDVLTF,TGTGCCAGCAGCTTAGGGCTTGGGGGACAGGTCAGAGACGTCCTGACTTTC
TRBV5-1,TRBJ1-1,.,.,CASSFLGGMNTEAFF,TGCGCCAGCAGCTTTTTGGGAGGAATGAACACTGAAGCTTTCTTT
TRBV5-6,TRBJ2-7,.,once,CASRTRGSEEQYF,TGTGCCAGCAGAACAAGAGGGTCGGAGGAGCAGTACTTC
TRBV9,TRBJ1-1,.,.,CASSVEQGNAEAFF,TGTGCCAGCAGCGTAGAACAGGGCAATGCTGAAGCTTTCTTT
TRBV5-4,TRBJ2-7,.,.,CASSLKRGYEQYF,TGTGCCAGCAGCTTGAAAAGGGGTTACGAGCAGTACTTC
TRBV5-1,TRBJ2-7,TRBD1,once,CASSPRGGQGGGTSNEQYF,TGCGCCAGCAGCCCGAGAGGGGGACAGGGAGGGGGAACGAGCAACGAGCAGTACTTC
TRBV12-3/TRBV12-4,TRBJ1-1,TRBD1,.,CASSPRGTEAFF,TGTGCCAGCAGTCCCAGGGGGACTGAAGCTTTCTTT
TRBV2,TRBJ2-2,.,.,CASSARTNTGELFF,TGTGCCAGCAGTGCCAGAACGAACACCGGGGAGCTGTTTTTT
TRBV2,TRBJ2-7,TRBD1,.,CASSRDSLRYEQYF,TGTGCCAGCAGTAGGGACAGCTTACGCTACGAGCAGTACTTC
TRBV11-2,TRBJ2-7,TRBD1,few,CASSLDYNSAGTGSSYEQYF,TGTGCCAGCAGCTTAGATTACAATTCCGCCGGGACAGGAAGCTCCTACGAGCAGTACTTC
TRBV3-1/TRBV3-2,TRBJ2-7,TRBD1,.,CASSQAGGLGEQYF,TGTGCCAGCAGCCAAGCAGGGGGCTTGGGCGAGCAGTACTTC